The rows below give T cell receptor beta chains drawn from one sample of a study of blood T cell repertoires in COVID-19. The assay was immunoSEQ multiplex PCR, and TCRdb's table has in-frame clones only and misses some. The sample yields 65,000 to 80,000 clones, about 90% seen once. Sequenced sample: peripheral blood. All receptors derive from a man aged 45-65 years with active COVID-19. Both conserved end residues are part of each CDR3. Each record gives: clone size, V gene, D gene, J gene, CDR3 DNA, CDR3 protein. A D gene is named only where the DNA matches it firmly. Size values are once, few and many counts, or a class for expanded clones, and some rows have none.

>few|TRBV27|NA|TRBJ1-6
TGTGCCAGCAGCTCGCCAGGGGTTCGGTCACCCCTCCACTTT
CASSSPGVRSPLHF
>NA|TRBV19|NA|TRBJ2-1
TGTGCCAGTAGTATTTCCTCTGCTAGTACCAATGAGCAGTTCTTC
CASSISSASTNEQFF
>NA|TRBV24-1|NA|TRBJ1-2
TGTGCCACCAGTGACCCTGGCCGGGGTCCTAACTATGGCTACACCTTC
CATSDPGRGPNYGYTF
>NA|TRBV28|NA|TRBJ2-6
TGTGCCAGCAGTTTATCCGGGGCTGGGGCCAACGTCCTGACTTTC
CASSLSGAGANVLTF
>NA|TRBV13|NA|TRBJ2-1
TGTGCCAGCAGCCCCGCTTCCGCGGGGTTTTTAAATGAGCAGTTCTTC
CASSPASAGFLNEQFF
>NA|TRBV3-1/TRBV3-2|TRBD2|TRBJ2-3
TGTGCCAGCAGCCAACTAATCGGGAGGACAGATACGCAGTATTTT
CASSQLIGRTDTQYF
>NA|TRBV7-9|NA|TRBJ1-4
TGTGCCAGCAGCTCAGGGGACACCCTTGATGAAAAACTGTTTTTT
CASSSGDTLDEKLFF
>few|TRBV7-9|TRBD1|TRBJ1-5
TGTGCCAGCAGCACCATGACAGGGGGCAATCAGCCCCAGCATTTT
CASSTMTGGNQPQHF
>NA|TRBV29-1|TRBD1|TRBJ2-2
TGCAGCGCACGGACAGGGGGGGAGCTGTTTTTT
CSARTGGELFF
>NA|TRBV27|NA|TRBJ1-2
TGTGCCAGCAGTTTAAGCGGGGTGTGGGGCTACACCTTC
CASSLSGVWGYTF
>NA|TRBV28|TRBD1|TRBJ1-1
TGTGCCAGCAGCCGGGGACAGGGCCTGAACACTGAAGCTTTCTTT
CASSRGQGLNTEAFF
>NA|TRBV7-9|NA|TRBJ1-4
TGTGCCAGCAGCTACAACTACAATGAAAAACTGTTTTTT
CASSYNYNEKLFF
>once|TRBV6-1|NA|TRBJ1-4
TGTGCCAGCAGTGAAGACAGGGACCACCCAACTAATGAAAAACTGTTTTTT
CASSEDRDHPTNEKLFF
>NA|TRBV27|TRBD2|TRBJ2-1
TGTGCCAGCAGTTCCTCGGGACTAGCCTACAATGAGCAGTTCTTC
CASSSSGLAYNEQFF
>NA|TRBV6-2/TRBV6-3|TRBD2|TRBJ2-6
TGTGCCAGCAGTTACGGGTTTGCTAGCGGGGCTGGGGCCAACGTCCTGACTTTC
CASSYGFASGAGANVLTF
>NA|TRBV5-1|NA|TRBJ1-2
TGCGCCAGCAGCTTGGACAGGGCTAACTATGGCTACACCTTC
CASSLDRANYGYTF
>NA|TRBV7-9|NA|TRBJ2-1
TGTGCCAGCAGCTTAGCTAGTAGAGGCGATGAGCAGTTCTTC
CASSLASRGDEQFF
>NA|TRBV19|TRBD2|TRBJ2-1
TGTGCCAGTAGCTTACTAGCGGGGGGCAGGAATGAGCAGTTCTTC
CASSLLAGGRNEQFF
>NA|TRBV18|NA|TRBJ2-7
TGTGCCAGCTCACCAGACAGCTCCTACGAGCAGTACTTC
CASSPDSSYEQYF
>NA|TRBV2|NA|TRBJ1-6
TGTGCCAGCTCGGGAGATTCACCCCTCCACTTT
CASSGDSPLHF
>few|TRBV5-5|NA|TRBJ2-1
TGTGCCAGCAGCCGGAGTGGAGCTGAGCAGTTCTTC
CASSRSGAEQFF
>NA|TRBV4-2|TRBD2|TRBJ2-7
TGTGCCAGCAGCCAAGAGGCTATAGCGGGGGGATCAAGCTCCTACGAGCAGTACTTC
CASSQEAIAGGSSSYEQYF
>NA|TRBV4-3|NA|TRBJ2-1
TGCGCCAGCAGCCAAGATGGTGGTGGGGGCCTTGGGGGCAATGAGCAGTTCTTC
CASSQDGGGGLGGNEQFF
>once|TRBV24-1|NA|TRBJ1-2
TGTGCCACCAGTGATTTTCAGGGGAATGGCTACACCTTC
CATSDFQGNGYTF
>NA|TRBV6-5|NA|TRBJ1-1
TGTGCCAGCAATCAGGCAGAGGGAACTGAAGCTTTCTTT
CASNQAEGTEAFF
>NA|TRBV2|NA|TRBJ2-1
TGTGCCAGCAAGCAATACGAGGAGGATACTGCAAACAATGAGCAGTTCTTC
CASKQYEEDTANNEQFF
>once|TRBV29-1|TRBD1|TRBJ1-2
TGCAGCGTGGTCGAGACAGGGTACTATGGCTACACCTTC
CSVVETGYYGYTF
>NA|TRBV28|TRBD1|TRBJ1-3
TGTGCCAGCAGTCTGGTTACAGGGGGCTTTGGAAACACCATATATTTT
CASSLVTGGFGNTIYF
>NA|TRBV5-6|NA|TRBJ2-1
TGTGCCAGCAGCTTGAGCGCCGATGAGCAGTTCTTC
CASSLSADEQFF
>NA|TRBV25-1|TRBD2|TRBJ2-7
TGTGCCAGCAGAGCTACTAGCGACGAGCAGTACTTC
CASRATSDEQYF
>NA|TRBV5-4|TRBD2|TRBJ2-3
TGTGCCAGCAACCCACAGGCTAGCGGCGATATTAAGCAGTATTTT
CASNPQASGDIKQYF
>once|TRBV11-3|NA|TRBJ2-6
TGTGCCAGCAGCTTAAGACTCCTAGTCTCTGGGGCCAACGTCCTGACTTTC
CASSLRLLVSGANVLTF
>NA|TRBV5-1|NA|TRBJ2-2
TGCGCCAGCAGCAGACTGGCCAGCGACACCGGGGAGCTGTTTTTT
CASSRLASDTGELFF
>NA|TRBV6-2/TRBV6-3|NA|TRBJ2-3
TGTGCCAGCAGTTACGGGGCGGGGACCCCCAGCACAGATACGCAGTATTTT
CASSYGAGTPSTDTQYF
>NA|TRBV5-1|TRBD1|TRBJ1-1
TGCGCCAGCAGCTCCGGACAGGCGCGTTACACTGAAGCTTTCTTT
CASSSGQARYTEAFF
>NA|TRBV9|NA|TRBJ2-3
TGTGCCAGCAGCGTATATTCAGGGGATCTGAGAGATACGCAGTATTTT
CASSVYSGDLRDTQYF
>NA|TRBV19|TRBD1|TRBJ1-4
TGTGCCAGTAGTATGGGACAGGGCTATGAAAAACTGTTTTTT
CASSMGQGYEKLFF
>NA|TRBV9|NA|TRBJ1-2
TGTGCCAGCAGCGTAGACTCTCGTGGTGAGGCGTATGGCTACACCTTC
CASSVDSRGEAYGYTF
>NA|TRBV5-6|TRBD1|TRBJ1-4
TGTGCCAGCAGCTTGTATGGACAGGCAGCAACTAATGAAAAACTGTTTTTT
CASSLYGQAATNEKLFF
>NA|TRBV15|TRBD2|TRBJ2-3
TGTGCCACCAGCAGCGGACTAGCGAAAGACACAGATACGCAGTATTTT
CATSSGLAKDTDTQYF
>few|TRBV28|TRBD2|TRBJ2-2
TGTGCCAGCCGAATCGGGGGGGTCGGCGGGGAGCTGTTTTTT
CASRIGGVGGELFF
>NA|TRBV4-1|NA|TRBJ2-1
TGCGCCAGCAGCCAAGAGCCGGGGGGCCCCAATGAGCAGTTCTTC
CASSQEPGGPNEQFF
>NA|TRBV12-3/TRBV12-4|NA|TRBJ2-4
TGTGCCAGCAGTTTAGGGGCGGGAAAGAGGCAGTACTTC
CASSLGAGKRQYF
>NA|TRBV15|NA|TRBJ1-4
TGTGCCACCAGCAGAGATCCGGGGGGAGGGGAAAAACTGTTTTTT
CATSRDPGGGEKLFF
>NA|TRBV6-5|NA|TRBJ1-2
TGTGCCAGCATAGTATCCGGCGGGACCTATGGCTACACCTTC
CASIVSGGTYGYTF
>NA|TRBV30|NA|TRBJ2-7
TGTGCCTGGAAGTCCGGGGGAACGCTGGGTTACGAGCAGTACTTC
CAWKSGGTLGYEQYF
>NA|TRBV11-2|TRBD2|TRBJ2-3
TGTGCCAGCAGCCTCACTAGCGCACTTCGTACAGATACGCAGTATTTT
CASSLTSALRTDTQYF
>once|TRBV21-1|NA|TRBJ2-3
TGTGCCAGCGGGGCTAGCGGGAGAGAGGGTAAGACAGATACGCAGTATTTT
CASGASGREGKTDTQYF
>NA|TRBV19|NA|TRBJ2-5
TGTGCCAGTAGTGTGGACAGTTTCGGGGCGGCCCAGTACTTC
CASSVDSFGAAQYF
>NA|TRBV28|NA|TRBJ1-1
TGTGCCAGCAGTTTCACAGCGAACACTGAAGCTTTCTTT
CASSFTANTEAFF
>once|TRBV5-1|TRBD2|TRBJ2-5
TGCGCCAGCAGCTTGGCGCTAGCGGGTATGGGCCGAGAGACCCAGTACTTC
CASSLALAGMGRETQYF
>NA|TRBV19|TRBD1|TRBJ1-2
TGTGCCAGTAGCCGGACAGGGGGCCGGGGCTACACCTTC
CASSRTGGRGYTF
>NA|TRBV7-3|NA|TRBJ2-7
TGTGCCAGCAGCAAAGCCCATGCTGACTACGAGCAGTACTTC
CASSKAHADYEQYF
>NA|TRBV5-4|NA|TRBJ1-1
TGTGCCAGCAGCCCCGCGGGGGGCAGGGACACTGAAGCTTTCTTT
CASSPAGGRDTEAFF
>NA|TRBV28|TRBD1|TRBJ2-3
TGTGCCAGCAGCTCGTCGTCGGGCAGGGGGCGCGCAGATACGCAGTATTTT
CASSSSSGRGRADTQYF
>NA|TRBV5-1|NA|TRBJ2-5
TGCGCCAGCAGCTTGGGACAGCAAGAGACCCAGTACTTC
CASSLGQQETQYF
>NA|TRBV28|NA|TRBJ2-5
TGTGCCAGCAGTCCGGGGGAGCAAGAGACCCAGTACTTC
CASSPGEQETQYF
>large|TRBV28|TRBD2|TRBJ2-3
TGTGCCAGCAGCTTAGCGGGAGCAGATACGCAGTATTTT
CASSLAGADTQYF
>NA|TRBV6-2/TRBV6-3|TRBD2|TRBJ2-3
TGTGCCAGCAGCGGGGGGACTCCTAGATTTCCAGATACGCAGTATTTT
CASSGGTPRFPDTQYF
>NA|TRBV7-9|TRBD1|TRBJ2-7
TGTGCCAGCAGCTCAGGACAGGAGCGCTACGAGCAGTACTTC
CASSSGQERYEQYF